This T cell receptor beta chain was sequenced for a study of PD-L1 blockade in urothelial cancer (dated by TCRdb to 2016 to 2017). Turning to the overall study: All patients started therapy around 2014 and received atezolizumab 1,200 mg intravenously every 3 weeks. About nine tenths of the roughly 29 patients were males with bladder-origin urothelial cancer, and about 65% of the roughly 29 reported a prior smoking history. An ECOG performance status of 0 or 1 was recorded for the patients, and 0 to 3 prior chemotherapy regimens had been received by the patients. Blood samples were analyzed at two time points: 3 weeks after treatment start (second dose) and 6 weeks after treatment start. Blood samples gave median yields of roughly 150,000 T cells and 80,000 to 90,000 unique TCRs, along with a median clonality of approximately 0.084. The study was an exploratory multi-omic analysis of somatic, immune and clinical correlates of response to PD-L1 blockade with atezolizumab in urothelial cancer. TCR sequencing covered pretreatment tumor samples and matched, serially collected peripheral blood taken before and after atezolizumab treatment. Progression-free survival longer than 6 months counted as durable clinical benefit, and TCR features were additionally tested against both progression-free and overall survival. In the same patients, pretreatment tumors underwent whole exome sequencing and RNA sequencing in addition to TCR sequencing. Eight to ten patients achieved durable clinical benefit and approximately 20 did not. Pretreatment blood TCR-seq was available for about 27 patients, at least one posttreatment blood collection was obtained for some 24 patients, and tumor TCR-seq was available for some 24 patients.

To estimate absolute template abundance from read counts, synthetic TCR analog templates were spiked into each PCR. The immunoSEQ assay used bias-controlled V and J gene primers to amplify TCRbeta CDR3 regions from genomic DNA. Rearranged TCRbeta segments were sequenced at approximately 20X coverage. Per the source publication's procedure: Sequencing errors were corrected by clustering, and CDR3s were annotated against IMGT so that V, D and J genes could be assigned. Downstream analyses used only productive TCRbeta rearrangements and left out out-of-frame or stop-codon sequences. Clonality was computed as one minus Shannon entropy normalized by the log of the number of unique productive sequences. Fisher's exact test with Benjamini-Hochberg correction, at a threshold of adjusted p below 0.01, was used to find clones that differed between time points or between blood and tumor. TCRdb re-hosts the immuneACCESS table, in-frame sequences only. Its copies lack some clones; in the studies checked, an unresolved V gene accounts for under half of them, and the cause for the rest is not known. From that table come the V and J calls and clone size; the DNA was used to work out D and trimming. The sample includes 55,000 to 85,000 clones, with 80% to 85% observed a single time. Of the sample, around a tenth is held by the ten largest clones.

General study outcomes and caveats: Because the sample size was small (n ≈ 30) and many exploratory analyses were performed, the results are intended to be hypothesis-generating. Among patients with durable benefit, tumor-associated TCR clones showed greater expansion in peripheral blood 3 weeks after treatment started (n of about 20, p = 0.022). A pretreatment peripheral blood TCR clonality below the median was linked to improved progression-free and overall survival.

CDR1 MGHRA and CDR2 YSYEKL were looked up in the germline V gene. From the cysteine up to the phenylalanine, the CDR3 has a length of 15 residues. Kept here is only the CDR3 DNA, which spans 45 bases and is read in frame from base 1. V is pruned by 4 bases and J by 5 bases, leaving 7 bases of the junction without a gene match. Explained via the paper, the time point label denotes: pretreatment peripheral blood. A total of about 31 patients with locally advanced or metastatic urothelial carcinoma, treated at Memorial Sloan Kettering on a trial protocol, made up the cohort. Peripheral blood mononuclear cells were collected from each patient pretreatment and during treatment, giving between 1 and 8 total time points per patient. The Qiagen DNeasy Blood extraction kit was used to purify genomic DNA from total PBMCs and tumor samples. PBMCs were collected pretreatment and during treatment and were isolated and stored as previously described.

With regard to this clone: Its antigen is still unknown. Base-call qualities are not available, and no considerably larger clone is one nucleotide away.

The sample here was PBMCs, taken around atezolizumab (anti-PD-L1) treatment. This TCR came from a woman in her seventies with urothelial cancer. The chain is made from TRBV4-1 and TRBJ2-3, and 9 junction bases match TRBD2. In nucleotides, the sequence is TGCGCCAGCAGCCCCCGCGGGAGGGCGTTAGATACGCAGTATTTT. Its translation reads: CASSPRGRALDTQYF.